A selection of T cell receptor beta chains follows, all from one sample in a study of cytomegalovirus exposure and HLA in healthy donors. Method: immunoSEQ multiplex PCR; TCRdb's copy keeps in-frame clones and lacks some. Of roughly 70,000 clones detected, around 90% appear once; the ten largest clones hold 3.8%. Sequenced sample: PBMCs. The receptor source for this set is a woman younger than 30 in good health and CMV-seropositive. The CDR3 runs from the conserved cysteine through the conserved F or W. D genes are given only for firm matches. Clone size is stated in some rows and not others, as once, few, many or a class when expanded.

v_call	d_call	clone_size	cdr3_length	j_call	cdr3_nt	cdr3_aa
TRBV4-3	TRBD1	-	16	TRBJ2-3	TGCGCCAGCAGCCAAGGCCGGGACAGGGCCACAGATACGCAGTATTTT	CASSQGRDRATDTQYF
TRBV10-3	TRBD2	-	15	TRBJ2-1	TGTGCCATCAGTCGGACTAGCGGGAGTAAGAATGAGCAGTTCTTC	CAISRTSGSKNEQFF
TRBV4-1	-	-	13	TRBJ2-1	TGCGCCAGCAGCCAAGTCCCCCTCAATGAGCAGTTCTTC	CASSQVPLNEQFF
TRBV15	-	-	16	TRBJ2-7	TGTGCCACCAGCAGAGATCGGGGGGCAGTACCCTACGAGCAGTACTTC	CATSRDRGAVPYEQYF
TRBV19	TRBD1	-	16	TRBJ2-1	TGTGCCAGTAGTCCCAGGGACAGGGTCTACTACAATGAGCAGTTCTTC	CASSPRDRVYYNEQFF
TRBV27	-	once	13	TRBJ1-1	TGTGCCAGCAGTCCTCAGGGAGGCCTGTTGGCTTTCTTT	CASSPQGGLLAFF
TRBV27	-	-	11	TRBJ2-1	TGTGCCAGCAGTCTAAATACTGAGCAGTTCTTC	CASSLNTEQFF
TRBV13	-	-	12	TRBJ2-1	TGTGCCAGCAGCCTAGGGACTAATGAGCAGTTCTTC	CASSLGTNEQFF
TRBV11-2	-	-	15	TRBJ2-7	TGTGCCAGCAGCTACAGCCACACAGGGACCTACGAGCAGTACTTC	CASSYSHTGTYEQYF
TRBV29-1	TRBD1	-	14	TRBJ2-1	TGCAGCGTAACTGGACAGGGTTTTAGTTGGGAGCAGTTCTTC	CSVTGQGFSWEQFF
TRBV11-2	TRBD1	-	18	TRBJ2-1	TGTGCCAGCAGCTTTACAACAGCGACAGGGACCTCCTACAATGAGCAGTTCTTC	CASSFTTATGTSYNEQFF
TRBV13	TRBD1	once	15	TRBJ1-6	TGTGCCAGCAGCTCGCGACAGGGGACGAATTCACCCCTCCACTTT	CASSSRQGTNSPLHF
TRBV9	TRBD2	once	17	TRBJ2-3	TGTGCCAGCAGCGGCAGCGGGGGGACCACTAGCACAGATACGCAGTATTTT	CASSGSGGTTSTDTQYF